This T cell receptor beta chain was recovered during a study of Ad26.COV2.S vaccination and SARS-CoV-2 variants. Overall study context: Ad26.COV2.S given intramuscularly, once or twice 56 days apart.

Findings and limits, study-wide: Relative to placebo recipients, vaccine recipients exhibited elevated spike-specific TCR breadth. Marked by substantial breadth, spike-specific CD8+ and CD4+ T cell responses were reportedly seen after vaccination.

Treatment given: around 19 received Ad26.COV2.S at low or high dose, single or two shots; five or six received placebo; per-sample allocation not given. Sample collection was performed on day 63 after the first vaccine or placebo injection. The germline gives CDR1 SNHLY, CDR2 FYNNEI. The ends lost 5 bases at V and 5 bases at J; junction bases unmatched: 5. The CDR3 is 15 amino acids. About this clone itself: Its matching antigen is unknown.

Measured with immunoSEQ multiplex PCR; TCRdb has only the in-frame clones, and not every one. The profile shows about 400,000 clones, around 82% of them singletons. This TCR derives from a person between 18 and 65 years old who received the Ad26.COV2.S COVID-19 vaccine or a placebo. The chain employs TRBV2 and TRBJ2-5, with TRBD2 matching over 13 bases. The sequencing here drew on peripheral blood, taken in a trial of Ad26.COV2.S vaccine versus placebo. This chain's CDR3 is CASSTSGGAIETQYF. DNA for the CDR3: TGTGCCAGCAGTACTAGCGGGGGGGCCATTGAGACCCAGTACTTC.